This TCR beta chain was sequenced during a study of blood T cell repertoires in COVID-19. Study as a whole: COVID-19 samples collected from the United States, Italy and Spain covered acute and convalescent phases.

The data were produced by immunoSEQ multiplex PCR, yet TCRdb's version contains in-frame clones alone and is incomplete. The sample has some 160,000 clones, about 88% seen once; the top ten hold approximately 2.1%. The V gene lost 1 base and the J gene lost 4 bases, with 13 bases spanning the gap. The CDR3 has 15 residues. Germline V CDR1 and CDR2: KGHSH, LQKENI. The receptor's source is a man aged 45-60 years who had recovered from COVID-19. The rearrangement uses TRBV18 and TRBJ1-1; D is perhaps TRBD1 (6 bases). The sequencing sample was made of peripheral blood. The CDR3 protein is CASSPQNRVGTEAFF. DNA for the CDR3: TGTGCCAGCTCACCACAGAACAGGGTGGGCACTGAAGCTTTCTTT. The variable domain in full, with the rest retrieved from reference TRBV18 and TRBJ1-1, is NAGVMQNPRHLVRRRGQEARLRCSPMKGHSHVYWYRQLPEEGLKFMVYLQKENIIDESGMPKERFSAEFPKEGPSILRIQQVVRGDSAAYFCASSPQNRVGTEAFFGQGTRLTVV.